The 18 T cell receptor beta chains presented below share a single source sample, sequenced in a study of identical twins. TCRdb independently ran MiXCR on the 5' RACE reads; one entry per CDR3 protein. The data hold 310,000 or so distinct CDR3 sequences, with 8% to 9.5% observed a single time. This sample also appeared in a second study, on yellow fever vaccine responses in identical twins.

The source material was CD8+ T cells sorted from blood. The source of these receptors is a woman between 18 and 29 years old in good health.

This clonotype was picked up a small number of times. V and J are TRBV12-3 or TRBV12-4 and TRBJ2-2; D call uncertain. V was cut by 8 bases and J by 0 bases, with 4 bases left in between. The CDR3 totals 12 residues. The CDR3 is CASPANTGELFF. The CDR3 nucleotides are TGTGCCAGCCCCGCGAACACCGGGGAGCTGTTTTTT.

The CDR3 reads CASRLLAGANTDTQYF. CDR3 in DNA: TGTGCCAGCAGACTCCTAGCGGGGGCCAACACAGATACGCAGTATTTT. This chain joins TRBV7-2 and TRBJ2-3; TRBD2 aligns across 10 bases. Trimming cost V 6 bases and J 2 bases; bases outside gene matches: 8. This CDR3 has 16 residues. The germline V gene encodes CDR1 SGHTA and CDR2 FQGNSA.

Comments on this clonotype: A much larger clone lies a single base off, so this may be a read error. The V call is TRBV7-2, the J call TRBJ2-1, with TRBD2 identical over 12 bases. The CDR3 sequence is 15 residues long. Germline V gene data show CDR1 as SGHTA and CDR2 as FQGNSA. For the CDR3, the DNA is TGTGCCAGCAGCTTAGGACTAGCGGGAGCCTATGAGAAGTTCTTC. Amino acids: CASSLGLAGAYEKFF.

At least ten counts were recorded for this clonotype. The chain joins TRBV21-1 to TRBJ1-1; the table's D call, TRBD1, was not checked against the DNA. TRBV21-1 represents a pseudogene. The CDR3 loop spans 15 amino acids. The CDR3 spells CASSKLDRILTGAFF. The DNA of the CDR3 is TGTGCCAGCAGCAAATTGGACAGGATTTTAACAGGAGCTTTCTTT.

This rearrangement joins TRBV4-1 to TRBJ2-1; D uncertain. The CDR3 sequence is 14 residues long. The V end lost 5 bases, the J end lost 0 bases, and 8 bases lay between the germline ends. Per germline, CDR1 MGHRA and CDR2 YSYEKL. CDR3 in DNA: TGCGCCAGCAGCTACACAGACTCCTACAATGAGCAGTTCTTC. Translated, it gives CASSYTDSYNEQFF.

This clonotype was recorded a few times. This sequence joins TRBV2 and TRBJ2-2, with TRBD1 matching 7 bases. The CDR3 extends over 15 amino acids. Trimming took 8 bases from V and 0 from J; bases not matched to a gene: 6. Germline CDR1 reads SNHLY; CDR2 reads FYNNEI. The DNA for the CDR3 is TGTGCCAGCCTGGGACAGAAGGCGAACACCGGGGAGCTGTTTTTT. It is translated as CASLGQKANTGELFF.

In this sample, this clonotype turned up a few times. The chain couples TRBV5-6 to TRBJ2-7; 8 bases match TRBD2. V lost 2 bases and J lost 7; bases outside the gene matches: 8. The CDR3 contains 14 residues. CDR1 is SGHDT, CDR2 YYEEEE, per germline. Here the CDR3 reads CASSLAGVTGEQYF. The CDR3 DNA follows: TGTGCCAGCAGCTTAGCGGGAGTGACGGGGGAGCAGTACTTC.

The chain couples TRBV5-8 to TRBJ2-7; D gene uncertain. Germline loops: CDR1 SGHTS, CDR2 YDEGEE. Trimming took 4 bases from V and 7 from J, leaving 9 bases between them. CDR3 length: 11 amino acids. CDR3 region: CASSPNGEQYF. Here the CDR3 DNA reads TGTGCCAGCAGCCCCAACGGGGAGCAGTACTTC.

This chain joins TRBV4-2 and TRBJ2-1; 9 nucleotides align to TRBD2. Germline values: CDR1 LGHNA, CDR2 YNFKEQ. The CDR3 contains 20 residues. Trimming at V came to 5 bases and at J to 1 base, leaving 18 bases not matched to a gene. This chain's CDR3 is CASSRQLLAGDDISYNEQFF. The CDR3 DNA reads TGTGCCAGCAGCAGACAGCTTTTAGCGGGAGACGATATATCCTACAATGAGCAGTTCTTC.

This rearrangement joins TRBV12-3 or TRBV12-4 to TRBJ2-1; D is possibly TRBD2 (6 bases). Trimming left V 3 bases short and J 9 bases short, with 9 bases between. The CDR3 extends over 12 amino acids. The CDR3 DNA reads TGTGCCAGCAGTTTTAGGCGGGGTGAGCAGTTCTTC. Protein: CASSFRRGEQFF.

V is TRBV15 and J is TRBJ2-7; TRBD2 might be the D (6 bases). V was clipped by 3 bases and J by 3 bases, with 6 bases between them. CDR3 length: 12 residues. CDR1 LNHNV and CDR2 YYDKDF come from the germline V gene (reference sequence). The CDR3 reads CATSRGGYEQYF. The CDR3 DNA reads TGTGCCACCAGCAGGGGAGGCTACGAGCAGTACTTC. Full variable domain (missing parts from reference TRBV15 and TRBJ2-7): DAMVIQNPRYQVTQFGKPVTLSCSQTLNHNVMYWYQQKSSQAPKLLFHYYDKDFNNEADTPDNFQSRRPNTSFCFLDIRSPGLGDTAMYLCATSRGGYEQYFGPGTRLTVT.

V and J are TRBV3-1 and TRBJ2-3; possible D gene TRBD1, 6 bases. V gave up 1 base and J gave up 2 bases, with 13 bases separating them. This CDR3 comprises 16 residues. Germline CDR1 reads LGHDT; CDR2 reads YNNKEL (reference sequence). CDR3 nucleotides: TGTGCCAGCAGCCAAGGGACAGCATATCACACAGATACGCAGTATTTT. Its translation is CASSQGTAYHTDTQYF.

This chain connects TRBV7-9 to TRBJ2-7; unclear D gene. The CDR3 sequence is 17 residues long. V lost 5 bases and J 2 bases, leaving 22 bases between the germline ends. Germline V gene data show CDR1 as SEHNR and CDR2 as FQNEAQ (reference sequence). The CDR3 DNA reads as TGTGCCAGCAGCACCCCCCATGATGGTACGTTAACCTACGAGCAGTACTTC. Protein sequence: CASSTPHDGTLTYEQYF.

This chain connects TRBV7-9 to TRBJ1-1; possible D gene TRBD1, 5 bases. CDR3 length equals 14 residues. V shed 3 bases and J shed 0 bases, with 8 bases lying between them. The germline gives CDR1 SEHNR, CDR2 FQNEAQ (reference sequence). CDR3 loop: CASSFEGLNTEAFF. The CDR3 region has the DNA TGTGCCAGCAGCTTTGAGGGGCTGAACACTGAAGCTTTCTTT.

This clonotype was counted between two and nine times. This chain uses TRBV27 with TRBJ2-7, with D maybe TRBD1 (8 bases). V was shortened by 10 bases and J by 6 bases, with 16 bases between the two germline ends. Per germline, CDR1 MNHEY and CDR2 SMNVEV (reference sequence). The CDR3 is 12 residues long. The CDR3 is CATGQGGSEQYF. CDR3 nucleotide sequence: TGTGCCACCGGACAGGGAGGGTCCGAGCAGTACTTC.

This clonotype was detected only a few times. V gene TRBV20-1 combines with J gene TRBJ2-7; perhaps TRBD2 as D (5 bases). The CDR3 loop spans 14 amino acids. With 3 bases removed from V and 0 bases from J, the gap between germline ends came to 12 bases. CDR1 and CDR2 (germline): DFQATT, SNEGSKA (reference sequence). The CDR3 spells CSARGARASYEQYF. CDR3 nucleotide sequence: TGCAGTGCTAGGGGAGCGAGAGCCTCCTACGAGCAGTACTTC.

This clonotype was picked up a small number of times. The rearrangement links TRBV15 to TRBJ2-1; D possibly matches TRBD1 or TRBD2 (5 bases each). V dropped 1 base and J dropped 8 bases, with 12 bases sitting between them. The germline V gene has CDR1 LNHNV and CDR2 YYDKDF (reference sequence). This CDR3 region has 14 residues. In nucleotides, the CDR3 is TGTGCCACCAGCAGAGTACCAGGGACGGATGAGCAGTTCTTC. Translation gives CATSRVPGTDEQFF.

This clonotype was detected only a few times. The chain links TRBV12-3 or TRBV12-4 to TRBJ2-1, with 7 positions matching TRBD2. With V trimmed by 5 bases and J by 10 bases, 20 bases remained unmatched. CDR3 length equals 17 residues. The CDR3 spells CASSTVLISGGREEQFF. The CDR3 DNA reads as TGTGCCAGCAGTACTGTGCTAATTTCAGGCGGGAGAGAAGAGCAGTTCTTC.